One sample yielded the 25 T cell receptor beta chains listed below, sequenced in a study of OX40 agonist ivuxolimab in advanced cancers. Method: immunoSEQ multiplex PCR; TCRdb's copy keeps in-frame clones and lacks some. The sample lists about 70,000 clones, around 88% seen once, with under 7.5% in the top ten. This material consisted of CD4+ or CD8+ T cells sorted from blood, taken in a trial of the OX40 agonist ivuxolimab. The receptors were gathered from an adult with an advanced solid tumor such as melanoma, head and neck, liver or kidney cancer.

The CDR3: CAGTSANEQFF. The CDR3 nucleotides read TGTGCCGGGACTAGCGCCAATGAGCAGTTCTTC. The gene calls are TRBV2 and TRBJ2-1; 10 bases match TRBD2. The V segment lost 11 bases and the J segment 6 bases; nucleotides outside the gene matches: 1. This CDR3 is built from 11 residues. Germline V gives CDR1 SNHLY, CDR2 FYNNEI.

This chain uses TRBV5-6 with TRBJ2-3; D not resolved. Germline V gene sequence: CDR1 SGHDT, CDR2 YYEEEE. V gave up 4 bases and J gave up 8 bases, with 8 bases separating them. CDR3 length equals 11 residues. The CDR3 reads CASSQMSTQYF. The DNA for the CDR3 is TGTGCCAGCAGCCAGATGAGTACGCAGTATTTT. Combining the CDR3 with reference TRBV5-6 and TRBJ2-3 gives the whole variable domain DAGVTQSPTHLIKTRGQQVTLRCSPKSGHDTVSWYQQALGQGPQFIFQYYEEEERQRGNFPDRFSGHQFPNYSSELNVNALLLGDSALYLCASSQMSTQYFGPGTRLTVL.

The chain has TRBV18 and TRBJ1-5, with D tentatively TRBD1 (5 bases). The CDR3 loop spans 13 amino acids. Germline V gene data show CDR1 as KGHSH and CDR2 as LQKENI. The V and J ends lost 3 bases and 5 bases respectively, with 8 bases between them. The CDR3 is CASSPARDQPQHF. The CDR3 DNA sequence: TGTGCCAGCTCACCGGCCAGGGATCAGCCCCAGCATTTT.

This chain connects TRBV7-3 to TRBJ2-3, with 12 bases lining up with TRBD2. The CDR3 is made up of 15 amino acids. CDR1 is SGHTA, CDR2 FQGTGA, per germline. Trimming at V came to 5 bases and at J to 5 bases, leaving 5 bases not matched to a gene. The DNA of the CDR3 is TGTGCCAGCAGCAAGACTAGCGGGAGATTAGATACGCAGTATTTT. Its protein is CASSKTSGRLDTQYF.

The chain has TRBV30 and TRBJ1-3; tentative D call: TRBD1 (6 bases). The CDR3 covers 13 residues. Germline V gives CDR1 GTSNPN, CDR2 SVGIG (reference sequence). V was trimmed by 4 bases and J by 2 bases, leaving 9 bases between them. The CDR3 region is CAWTRGAGNTIYF. The CDR3 coding sequence is TGTGCCTGGACCAGGGGTGCTGGAAACACCATATATTTT.

The chain uses TRBV5-6 and TRBJ2-2; TRBD1 is a possible D gene (5 bases). Between the trimmed V and J ends, which lost 0 bases and 4 bases, there was a span of 7 bases. The CDR3 contains 14 residues. Germline values: CDR1 SGHDT, CDR2 YYEEEE. The DNA for the CDR3 is TGTGCCAGCAGCTTGGCCACAGGCACCGGGGAGCTGTTTTTT. The encoded protein is CASSLATGTGELFF.

The V call is TRBV25-1, the J call TRBJ2-3; 7 bases agree with TRBD2. The germline V gene encodes CDR1 MGHDK and CDR2 SYGVNS. V was pared by 5 bases and J by 4 bases, with 6 bases of the junction left unmatched. The CDR3 totals 14 residues. The CDR3 DNA sequence: TGTGCCAGCAGTAGCGGGATCGGTGCAGATACGCAGTATTTT. Translating gives CASSSGIGADTQYF. The full variable domain, with the rest looked up from reference TRBV25-1 and TRBJ2-3, is EADIYQTPRYLVIGTGKKITLECSQTMGHDKMYWYQQDPGMELHLIHYSYGVNSTEKGDLSSESTVSRIRTEHFPLTLESARPSHTSQYLCASSSGIGADTQYFGPGTRLTVL.

This clone was counted a few times. The J gene is TRBJ1-5, the V gene TRBV19; D possibly corresponds to TRBD1 (5 bases). From germline, CDR1 is LNHDA and CDR2 SQIVND (reference sequence). The CDR3 has 12 residues. Trimming cost V 2 bases and J 9 bases, with 8 bases left between them. The CDR3 nucleotides read TGTGCCAGTAGTATACAGGGTGCGCCCCAGCATTTT. Protein sequence: CASSIQGAPQHF.

V usage is TRBV5-1 and J usage is TRBJ1-2; 11 bases align to TRBD1. The germline CDR1 and CDR2 sequences are SGHRS and YFSETQ. This CDR3 comprises 15 residues. V lost 1 base to trimming and J lost 7 bases; unmatched junction nucleotides: 6. As DNA, the CDR3 is TGCGCCAGCAGCTTGTGGACAGGGGGCGCGGCTGGCTACACCTTC. Its protein is CASSLWTGGAAGYTF.

This chain joins TRBV19 and TRBJ2-3; TRBD1 is a possible D gene (5 bases). The germline V gene encodes CDR1 LNHDA and CDR2 SQIVND (reference sequence). The CDR3 sequence is 15 residues long. The ends were cut back, 5 bases at V and 2 bases at J, with 14 bases in the middle. The CDR3 is CASSPSTGYTDTQYF. For the CDR3, the DNA is TGTGCCAGTAGTCCTTCCACAGGCTACACAGATACGCAGTATTTT.

The chain recombines TRBV30 with TRBJ2-2; no reliable D call. V lost 3 bases and J 2 bases, leaving 4 bases between the germline ends. Germline lookup yields CDR1 GTSNPN and CDR2 SVGIG (reference sequence). This CDR3 comprises 12 residues. In DNA form, the CDR3 reads TGTGCCTGGAGCCCTAACACCGGGGAGCTGTTTTTT. Translating gives CAWSPNTGELFF.

The chain employs TRBV9 and TRBJ2-7; D gene ambiguous. Germline V gives CDR1 SGDLS, CDR2 YYNGEE. V was cut by 4 bases and J by 0 bases, with 11 bases left in between. The CDR3 is made up of 14 amino acids. CDR3 sequence reads: CASSLGLDSYEQYF. In DNA form, the CDR3 reads TGTGCCAGCAGCCTCGGTCTTGACTCCTACGAGCAGTACTTC.

The chain is built from TRBV6-1 and TRBJ1-5, with D maybe TRBD1 (6 bases). V was clipped by 7 bases and J by 5 bases, with 15 bases between them. The CDR3 sequence is 14 residues long. Germline-derived CDR1 and CDR2 are MNHNS and SASEGT. CDR3 residues: CASNTLQGDQPQHF. The CDR3 DNA follows: TGTGCCAGCAACACATTACAGGGTGATCAGCCCCAGCATTTT.

This chain connects TRBV7-2 to TRBJ1-4; D ambiguous. Germline V gives CDR1 SGHTA, CDR2 FQGNSA. Trimming took 5 bases from V and 3 from J, leaving 16 bases between them. The CDR3 length is 16 residues. Here the CDR3 reads CASSRVVGNANEKLFF. CDR3 nucleotides: TGTGCCAGCAGCCGCGTCGTTGGGAATGCTAATGAAAAACTGTTTTTT. The full variable domain, in which reference TRBV7-2 and TRBJ1-4 provide the parts outside the CDR3, is GAGVSQSPSNKVTEKGKDVELRCDPISGHTALYWYRQSLGQGLEFLIYFQGNSAPDKSGLPSDRFSAERTGGSVSTLTIQRTQQEDSAVYLCASSRVVGNANEKLFFGSGTQLSVL.

This clone was counted a few times. CDR3 sequence (DNA): TGCGCCAGCAGCCAAGTCCGTGGGGACAGGGGGCTTTCGAACACCGGGGAGCTGTTTTTT. Amino acids: CASSQVRGDRGLSNTGELFF. The rearrangement joins TRBV4-3 to TRBJ2-2; TRBD1 agrees at 12 bases. The CDR3 is 20 residues long. V was pared by 1 base and J by 0 bases, with 9 bases of the junction left unmatched. Germline V CDR1 and CDR2: LGHNA, YSLEER.

J is TRBJ1-2 and V is TRBV10-2; 8 bases match TRBD1. V was pared by 3 bases and J by 0 bases, with 3 bases of the junction left unmatched. The CDR3 consists of 15 residues. CDR1 and CDR2 (germline): WSHSY, SAAADI. The CDR3 region is CASSDGQGPNYGYTF. The DNA of the CDR3 is TGCGCCAGCAGTGACGGACAGGGACCTAACTATGGCTACACCTTC.

The chain employs TRBV6-1 and TRBJ2-5; a possible D gene is TRBD2 (7 bases). Germline-derived CDR1 and CDR2 are MNHNS and SASEGT. Trimming stripped 4 bases from V and 1 base from J, with 10 bases between. This CDR3 spans 14 amino acids. CDR3 sequence (DNA): TGTGCCAGCAGTGGGGGGGGGCCCCAAGAGACCCAGTACTTC. This sequence encodes CASSGGGPQETQYF.

The chain carries TRBV18 and TRBJ2-1, with no clear D. From germline, CDR1 is KGHSH and CDR2 LQKENI. V was trimmed by 6 bases and J by 6 bases, leaving 18 bases between them. The CDR3 runs 15 residues. The CDR3, as DNA: TGTGCCAGCTCCTCAGACTTGGGTGGGCTCAATGAGCAGTTCTTC. Protein sequence: CASSSDLGGLNEQFF.

The J gene is TRBJ2-5, the V gene TRBV25-1; D may be TRBD2 (6 bases). The germline V gene has CDR1 MGHDK and CDR2 SYGVNS. This CDR3 has 15 amino acids. Trimming shortened V by 1 base and J by 5 bases, and 14 bases separated the two germline ends. CDR3 loop: CASSESGAAGETQYF. The CDR3 DNA reads TGTGCCAGCAGTGAATCTGGAGCGGCGGGGGAGACCCAGTACTTC.

The gene calls are TRBV6-5 and TRBJ2-7, with D possibly being TRBD1 (5 bases). Germline-derived CDR1 and CDR2 are MNHEY and SVGAGI. The CDR3 runs 15 residues. Trimming pared 5 bases from V and 5 bases from J, leaving 19 bases between. CDR3 loop: CASSIDSLRLDEQYF. CDR3 nucleotide sequence: TGTGCCAGCAGTATTGACAGCCTCCGCTTGGACGAGCAGTACTTC.

This clone came up a few times. J is TRBJ2-1 and V is TRBV10-3, with D perhaps TRBD2 (6 bases). Germline CDR1 reads ENHRY; CDR2 reads SYGVKD. Trimming took off 8 bases at V and 5 bases at J, with 10 bases between the two ends. The CDR3 consists of 12 residues. The CDR3 DNA reads as TGTGCCATCTCAGCGGGCCACAATGAGCAGTTCTTC. This sequence encodes CAISAGHNEQFF.

This chain joins TRBV6-1 and TRBJ1-1; 9 bases agree with TRBD1. The CDR3 runs 14 residues. The junction had 12 bases not matched to a gene; V was cut back by 8 bases and J by 8 bases. Per germline, CDR1 MNHNS and CDR2 SASEGT. The CDR3 is CASFRDRENREAFF. The CDR3 coding sequence is TGTGCCAGCTTCCGGGACAGGGAGAACAGGGAAGCTTTCTTT.

V usage is TRBV9 and J usage is TRBJ2-7, with 7 bases aligning to TRBD1. CDR3 length: 14 amino acids. Trimming removed 5 bases from V and 2 bases from J; junction bases left unmatched: 7. CDR1 and CDR2 (germline): SGDLS, YYNGEE. In DNA, the CDR3 is TGTGCCAGCAGTTTCCGGGACAGAACCTACGAGCAGTACTTC. Amino acids: CASSFRDRTYEQYF.

The chain uses TRBV18 and TRBJ2-7; TRBD1 aligns across 8 bases. The CDR3 length is 16 residues. Germline CDR1 is KGHSH and CDR2 is LQKENI. V dropped 3 bases and J dropped 5; count of bases not matched to a gene: 12. Here the CDR3 reads CASSPGVRQGNNEQYF. The CDR3 DNA sequence: TGTGCCAGCTCACCGGGGGTGAGACAGGGGAACAACGAGCAGTACTTC.

V gene TRBV6-1 combines with J gene TRBJ2-1; D is possibly TRBD2 (6 bases). CDR3 length: 14 residues. The germline V and J ends were trimmed by 8 bases and 0 bases, with 11 bases remaining between them. CDR1 is MNHNS, CDR2 SASEGT, per germline. Here the CDR3 reads CASRREASYNEQFF. CDR3 bases: TGTGCCAGCCGGCGGGAAGCCTCCTACAATGAGCAGTTCTTC.